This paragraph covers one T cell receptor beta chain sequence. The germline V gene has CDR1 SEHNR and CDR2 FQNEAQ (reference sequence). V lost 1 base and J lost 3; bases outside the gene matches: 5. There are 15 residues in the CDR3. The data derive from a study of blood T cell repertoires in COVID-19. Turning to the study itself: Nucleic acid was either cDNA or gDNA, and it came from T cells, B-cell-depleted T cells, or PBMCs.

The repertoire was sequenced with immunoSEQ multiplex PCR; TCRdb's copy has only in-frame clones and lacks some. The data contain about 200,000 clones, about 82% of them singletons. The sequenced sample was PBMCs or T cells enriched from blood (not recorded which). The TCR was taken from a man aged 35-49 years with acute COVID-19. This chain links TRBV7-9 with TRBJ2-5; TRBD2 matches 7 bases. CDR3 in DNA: TGTGCCAGCAGCTTAGGGCTAGCGGAGGAAGAGACCCAGTACTTC. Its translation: CASSLGLAEEETQYF. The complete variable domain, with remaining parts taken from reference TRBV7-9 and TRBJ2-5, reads DTGVSQNPRHKITKRGQNVTFRCDPISEHNRLYWYRQTLGQGPEFLTYFQNEAQLEKSRLLSDRFSAERPKGSFSTLEIQRTEQGDSAMYLCASSLGLAEEETQYFGPGTRLLVL.